A single sample is the source of the 27 T cell receptor beta chains below, sequenced in a study of cytomegalovirus exposure and HLA in healthy donors. The PCR contained 60 Vbeta and 13 Jbeta primers. The data were produced by immunoSEQ multiplex PCR, yet TCRdb's version contains in-frame clones alone and is incomplete. The sample includes approximately 110,000 clones, 60% to 80% seen only once; the top ten take roughly 5.9%. Sequencing was done on a sample of PBMCs. Receptors originate from a woman aged 25 to 45 in good health and CMV-seropositive.

This chain connects TRBV9 to TRBJ1-4, with TRBD1 matching over 8 bases. The J segment lost 8 bases and the V segment lost 3 bases, leaving 6 bases of the junction unmatched. This CDR3 is 14 amino acids long. Germline V lookup: CDR1 SGDLS, CDR2 YYNGEE. For the CDR3, the DNA is TGTGCCAGCAGCGGAGGACAGGGTTACGAAAAACTGTTTTTT. This encodes CASSGGQGYEKLFF.

The rearrangement uses TRBV5-1 and TRBJ2-7; unclear D gene. Germline CDR1 SGHRS, CDR2 YFSETQ. The V end was cut by 4 bases, the J end by 0 bases, with 5 bases between. The CDR3 consists of 12 residues. The CDR3 loop is CASSKSSYEQYF. CDR3 DNA sequence: TGCGCCAGCAGCAAGAGCTCCTACGAGCAGTACTTC.

This clone was counted a few times. The chain uses TRBV6-5 and TRBJ2-5; TRBD2 matches 10 bases. The CDR3 runs to 14 residues. V gave up 8 bases and J gave up 5 bases; unmatched junction bases: 8. Germline-derived CDR1 and CDR2 are MNHEY and SVGAGI. The CDR3 is CASRRLAGGETQYF. The CDR3, as DNA: TGTGCCAGCCGTCGACTAGCGGGTGGGGAGACCCAGTACTTC.

The rearrangement uses TRBV29-1 and TRBJ1-1; 11 bases are a match to TRBD1. This CDR3 region has 16 residues. V was pared by 8 bases and J by 5 bases, with 16 bases of the junction left unmatched. Germline loops: CDR1 SQVTM, CDR2 ANQGSEA. In nucleotides, the CDR3 is TGCAGCTCCGGTCGGACAGGGGGCGCCTCCGGGACTGAAGCTTTCTTT. This translates into CSSGRTGGASGTEAFF.

This chain joins TRBV7-9 and TRBJ1-2; D is perhaps TRBD1 (5 bases). The CDR3 runs 14 residues. Germline V gene data show CDR1 as SEHNR and CDR2 as FQNEAQ (reference sequence). V was shortened by 1 base and J by 7 bases, with 13 bases between the two germline ends. DNA of the CDR3: TGTGCCAGCAGCTTAGATCCGCAGGGCAGTGGCTACACCTTC. Residues: CASSLDPQGSGYTF.

This chain joins TRBV27 and TRBJ2-3; 8 positions agree with TRBD2. The CDR3 runs 20 residues. CDR1 is MNHEY and CDR2 is SMNVEV in the germline V gene (reference sequence). V lost 6 bases and J lost 2; bases outside the gene matches: 22. The DNA for the CDR3 is TGTGCCAGCAGCCCGGTAGTCGGGACTAGTAGAGCTATACTCACAGATACGCAGTATTTT. Translated: CASSPVVGTSRAILTDTQYF.

The V gene is TRBV6-5, the J gene TRBJ2-7; no firm D call. CDR1 MNHEY and CDR2 SVGAGI come from the germline V gene. The CDR3 sequence is 12 residues long. V was pared by 5 bases and J by 6 bases, with 11 bases between. The CDR3 DNA is TGTGCCAGCAGTGAGCTATCCCGCGAGCAGTACTTC. As protein: CASSELSREQYF.

CDR3 sequence reads: CASSRTGVITEAFF. The CDR3 DNA is TGTGCCAGCAGTCGTACAGGGGTTATCACTGAAGCTTTCTTT. V usage is TRBV9 and J usage is TRBJ1-1; 7 positions agree with TRBD1. Trimming removed 5 bases from V and 4 bases from J; junction bases left unmatched: 8. This CDR3 has 14 amino acids. The germline V gene has CDR1 SGDLS and CDR2 YYNGEE.

The genes are TRBV27 and TRBJ1-2; 8 bases line up with TRBD1. The CDR3 has 18 amino acids. J lost 2 bases, V lost 2 bases, and 13 bases had no gene match. Germline V gene data show CDR1 as MNHEY and CDR2 as SMNVEV (reference sequence). The CDR3 spells CASSLDGAGGRWNYGYTF. The CDR3 bases are TGTGCCAGCAGTTTAGATGGGGCAGGGGGCCGGTGGAACTATGGCTACACCTTC.

V and J are TRBV27 and TRBJ2-3; D is unclear. Deletions cut 4 bases from V and 0 bases from J, with 14 bases between. CDR1 and CDR2 (germline): MNHEY, SMNVEV (reference sequence). The length of the CDR3 is 16 residues. The DNA of the CDR3 is TGTGCCAGCAGTTCCCCGGTCTCCGTTAGCACAGATACGCAGTATTTT. It is translated as CASSSPVSVSTDTQYF.

This clone was observed a single time. In DNA, the CDR3 is TGTGCCAGCAGTCCCCTCACCGGGACAGGGAACAATGAGCAGTTCTTC. Translated: CASSPLTGTGNNEQFF. This rearrangement joins TRBV28 to TRBJ2-1; 9 bases line up with TRBD1. Germline-derived CDR1 and CDR2 are MDHEN and SYDVKM. The CDR3 runs to 16 residues. Germline trimming cut 5 bases from V and 5 bases from J; bases unmatched to any gene: 10.

This chain's CDR3 is CSVLRGSYEQYF. The DNA for the CDR3 is TGCAGCGTTCTACGGGGTTCCTACGAGCAGTACTTC. V gene TRBV29-1 combines with J gene TRBJ2-7; possibly TRBD2 for D (5 bases). Germline CDR1 and CDR2: SQVTM and ANQGSEA. V was trimmed by 5 bases and J by 1 base, leaving 9 bases between them. There are 12 residues in the CDR3.

This clone occurred a few times. The chain combines TRBV19 with TRBJ2-7; 9 bases are a match to TRBD1. The CDR3 sequence is 15 residues long. V dropped 5 bases and J dropped 8; count of bases not matched to a gene: 13. Germline V gene data show CDR1 as LNHDA and CDR2 as SQIVND (reference sequence). Here the CDR3 reads CASSSTGTGLAKQYF. The CDR3 DNA reads as TGTGCCAGTAGTTCCACCGGGACAGGGTTAGCAAAGCAGTACTTC.

This chain joins TRBV11-3 and TRBJ2-3, with 13 bases matching TRBD2. The CDR3 consists of 19 residues. In germline, CDR1 is SGHNT, CDR2 YENEEA. The J segment lost 3 bases and the V segment lost 5 bases, leaving 14 bases of the junction unmatched. CDR3 residues: CASSVGLAGALVETDTQYF. For the CDR3, the DNA is TGTGCCAGCAGCGTAGGACTAGCGGGAGCTCTCGTTGAAACAGATACGCAGTATTTT. Drawing the rest from reference TRBV11-3 and TRBJ2-3, the complete variable domain is EAGVVQSPRYKIIEKKQPVAFWCNPISGHNTLYWYLQNLGQGPELLIRYENEEAVDDSQLPKDRFSAERLKGVDSTLKIQPAELGDSAVYLCASSVGLAGALVETDTQYFGPGTRLTVL.

This sequence joins TRBV6-5 and TRBJ2-6, with 7 bases that match TRBD1. Trimming removed 5 bases from V and 10 bases from J; junction bases left unmatched: 8. CDR1 is MNHEY and CDR2 is SVGAGI in the germline V gene. The CDR3 extends over 14 amino acids. In DNA form, the CDR3 reads TGTGCCAGCAGTCCGGGACAGAGACCAAACGTCCTGACTTTC. Encoded protein: CASSPGQRPNVLTF.

The chain combines TRBV5-1 with TRBJ2-3, with 14 bases that match TRBD2. V lost 0 bases to trimming and J lost 2 bases; unmatched junction nucleotides: 5. Germline CDR1 is SGHRS and CDR2 is YFSETQ. The CDR3 loop spans 18 amino acids. The CDR3 nucleotides read TGCGCCAGCAGCTTGGGAGGACTAGCGGGGGGTTCCACAGATACGCAGTATTTT. Its translation: CASSLGGLAGGSTDTQYF.

The chain has TRBV6-5 and TRBJ1-1; 7 bases fit TRBD1. The V segment lost 3 bases and the J segment 1 base; nucleotides outside the gene matches: 2. In germline, CDR1 is MNHEY, CDR2 SVGAGI. The CDR3 consists of 14 residues. This CDR3 is CASSYSGGNTEAFF. DNA of the CDR3: TGTGCCAGCAGTTATTCAGGGGGGAACACTGAAGCTTTCTTT.

This chain joins TRBV19 and TRBJ1-2, with TRBD1 matching 8 bases. V was pared by 3 bases and J by 6 bases, with 9 bases of the junction left unmatched. CDR3 length: 15 residues. Germline assignment: CDR1 LNHDA and CDR2 SQIVND (reference sequence). The CDR3 nucleotides are TGTGCCAGTAGTATCTTCCCAGGGGGCAAGAATGGCTACACCTTC. Its translation: CASSIFPGGKNGYTF.

This clone was observed a single time. The chain combines TRBV27 with TRBJ2-7, with TRBD2 matching over 11 bases. Germline assignment: CDR1 MNHEY and CDR2 SMNVEV (reference sequence). Trimming took 4 bases from V and 3 from J; bases not matched to a gene: 5. This CDR3 comprises 15 residues. CDR3 sequence: CASSSALAGDYEQYF. The CDR3 region has the DNA TGTGCCAGCAGTTCAGCACTAGCGGGAGACTACGAGCAGTACTTC.

The chain joins TRBV10-2 to TRBJ2-3; TRBD2 aligns across 13 bases. In germline, CDR1 is WSHSY, CDR2 SAAADI. The CDR3 has 16 residues. Unmatched junction bases numbered 6, after V lost 3 bases and J lost 6 bases. For the CDR3, the DNA is TGCGCCAGCAGTGACAGACTAGCGGGGGGTAGCGATACGCAGTATTTT. Its translation: CASSDRLAGGSDTQYF.

The chain has TRBV19 and TRBJ1-5; 9 bases are shared with TRBD1. Losses at the gene ends were 7 bases for V and 2 bases for J; bases not matched to a gene: 6. The CDR3 runs 15 residues. Germline values: CDR1 LNHDA, CDR2 SQIVND (reference sequence). CDR3 nucleotides: TGTGCCAGTATCCCGGACAGGGGCGGCAATCAGCCCCAGCATTTT. It is translated as CASIPDRGGNQPQHF.

This clone was seen only a few times. The chain combines TRBV19 with TRBJ1-1; 8 bases map to TRBD1. Looked up from germline, CDR1 is LNHDA and CDR2 is SQIVND (reference sequence). This CDR3 contains 13 residues. Trimming removed 5 bases from V and 2 bases from J; junction bases left unmatched: 1. The CDR3 region is CASSDRGNTEAFF. CDR3 DNA: TGTGCCAGTAGTGACAGGGGCAACACTGAAGCTTTCTTT. Combining the CDR3 with reference TRBV19 and TRBJ1-1 gives the whole variable domain DGGITQSPKYLFRKEGQNVTLSCEQNLNHDAMYWYRQDPGQGLRLIYYSQIVNDFQKGDIAEGYSVSREKKESFPLTVTSAQKNPTAFYLCASSDRGNTEAFFGQGTRLTVV.

This clone has only one observation. The CDR3 DNA is TGTGCCTGGAGTTTAGGTCTGACAAACACTGAAGCTTTCTTT. Amino acids: CAWSLGLTNTEAFF. The chain links TRBV30 to TRBJ1-1; no reliable D call. Germline V gene lookup returns CDR1 GTSNPN and CDR2 SVGIG (reference sequence). The CDR3 consists of 14 residues. The germline V and J ends were trimmed by 2 bases and 2 bases, with 12 bases remaining between them.

The J gene is TRBJ2-3, the V gene TRBV25-1; 7 nucleotides match TRBD2. This CDR3 has 14 residues. Germline V gene data show CDR1 as MGHDK and CDR2 as SYGVNS. The trim removed 7 bases at V and 2 bases at J, leaving 6 bases unmatched. The CDR3: CASTPSGFTDTQYF. As DNA, the CDR3 is TGTGCCAGCACCCCTAGCGGATTCACAGATACGCAGTATTTT.

This rearrangement joins TRBV4-1 to TRBJ2-3, with D hard to call. Germline values: CDR1 MGHRA, CDR2 YSYEKL. This CDR3 region has 12 residues. V lost 3 bases and J lost 7, with 8 bases in between. This CDR3 reads CASSHPLNTQYF. The CDR3 DNA is TGCGCCAGCAGCCACCCACTTAATACGCAGTATTTT.

The rearrangement joins TRBV6-6 to TRBJ1-5; D gene ambiguous. The germline CDR1 and CDR2 sequences are MNHNY and SVGAGI (reference sequence). The V and J ends lost 6 bases and 1 base respectively, with 13 bases between them. The CDR3 sequence is 15 residues long. The CDR3 spells CASSFLAESNQPQHF. The CDR3 DNA follows: TGTGCCAGCAGCTTCTTAGCGGAAAGCAATCAGCCCCAGCATTTT.

This sequence joins TRBV12-5 and TRBJ2-3; 14 bases fit TRBD2. With V trimmed by 5 bases and J by 5 bases, 6 bases remained unmatched. Germline loops: CDR1 LGHNT, CDR2 FRNRAP. This CDR3 contains 16 residues. The CDR3 loop reads CASGRGTSGSLDTQYF. CDR3 DNA sequence: TGTGCTAGTGGTCGCGGGACTAGCGGGAGTCTAGATACGCAGTATTTT.